Listed below are T cell receptor beta chains from one sample, sequenced in a study of T cell clonotyping in hematopoietic cell transplantation. Sequencing was performed with immunoSEQ multiplex PCR; in TCRdb, only in-frame clones are kept and a portion is missing. The sample consists of about 27,000 clones, approximately 77% of them appearing once. The starting material was peripheral blood mononuclear cells, obtained before stem cell transplant. These receptors all come from a man in his fifties or sixties with myelodysplastic syndrome. Some clones in this sample may be carry-over from other donors' samples. CDR3s include the opening cysteine and the closing phenylalanine or tryptophan. D genes are given only for firm matches. Clone size is not always given. Where it is, it says once, few, many or a class for expanded clones.

v_call	cdr3_length	j_call	d_call	clone_size	cdr3_aa	cdr3_nt
TRBV27	18	TRBJ2-6	TRBD1	.	CASTQNGQGARGANVLTF	TGTGCCAGCACCCAAAATGGCCAGGGGGCTAGAGGGGCCAACGTCCTGACTTTC
TRBV7-2	16	TRBJ1-6	.	.	CASSPMGGMDNSPLHF	TGTGCCAGCAGCCCCATGGGGGGGATGGATAATTCACCCCTCCACTTT
TRBV7-6	16	TRBJ2-7	TRBD1	.	CASSLAPGQGFYEQYF	TGTGCCAGCAGCTTAGCCCCGGGACAGGGGTTCTACGAGCAGTACTTC
TRBV7-2	15	TRBJ1-6	TRBD1	.	CASSLMGQANSPLHF	TGTGCCAGCAGCTTAATGGGACAGGCTAATTCACCCCTCCACTTT
TRBV9	15	TRBJ1-2	.	.	CASSGRQGFRYGYTF	TGTGCCAGCAGCGGGCGCCAGGGATTCCGCTATGGCTACACCTTC
TRBV4-1	14	TRBJ1-1	.	.	CASSTRTENTEAFF	TGCGCCAGCAGCACCCGGACGGAGAACACTGAAGCTTTCTTT
TRBV5-1	15	TRBJ1-1	.	few	CASRSGWGENTEAFF	TGCGCCAGCCGGTCGGGGTGGGGTGAGAACACTGAAGCTTTCTTT
TRBV4-1	15	TRBJ1-3	.	.	CASSQGTSIGNTIYF	TGCGCCAGCAGCCAAGGGACATCAATCGGAAACACCATATATTTT
TRBV28	15	TRBJ1-5	.	.	CASSSGGMISQPQHF	TGTGCCAGCAGTTCTGGAGGGATGATTAGTCAGCCCCAGCATTTT
TRBV30	11	TRBJ2-7	.	.	CAWSVKQEQYF	TGTGCCTGGAGTGTGAAACAGGAGCAGTACTTC
TRBV6-1	14	TRBJ1-2	.	.	CASSEGRLPAGYTF	TGTGCCAGCAGTGAAGGAAGGTTACCAGCTGGCTACACCTTC
TRBV30	14	TRBJ2-1	TRBD2	.	CAWNGGRRYNEQFF	TGTGCCTGGAACGGGGGGAGGAGGTACAATGAGCAGTTCTTC
TRBV30	14	TRBJ1-2	.	.	CAWSGARANYGYTF	TGTGCCTGGAGTGGGGCCAGGGCGAACTATGGCTACACCTTC
TRBV6-1	14	TRBJ2-5	.	.	CASSESRLQETQYF	TGTGCCAGCAGTGAGAGCCGGCTGCAAGAGACCCAGTACTTC
TRBV20-1	10	TRBJ1-2	.	.	CSAPTIGYTF	TGCAGTGCCCCCACCATAGGCTACACCTTC
TRBV7-2	12	TRBJ2-7	.	.	CASSYRVYEQYF	TGTGCCAGCAGCTACAGGGTCTACGAGCAGTACTTC
TRBV30	15	TRBJ1-5	.	once	CAWSVGPGGYQPQHF	TGTGCCTGGAGTGTTGGTCCTGGCGGTTATCAGCCCCAGCATTTT
TRBV28	16	TRBJ2-5	.	.	CASSDPRGTDEETQYF	TGTGCCAGCAGCGACCCACGAGGGACGGATGAAGAGACCCAGTACTTC
TRBV6-5	12	TRBJ2-5	.	.	CASSFFAETQYF	TGTGCCAGCAGTTTTTTTGCGGAGACCCAGTACTTC
TRBV19	14	TRBJ1-2	.	.	CASSIADGNYGYTF	TGTGCCAGTAGTATAGCTGACGGGAACTATGGCTACACCTTC
TRBV19	15	TRBJ2-7	.	.	CASTPKFGGGYEQYF	TGTGCCAGTACTCCCAAATTCGGAGGGGGGTACGAGCAGTACTTC
TRBV30	17	TRBJ2-5	TRBD2	.	CAWTQGLADSLQETQYF	TGTGCCTGGACCCAGGGACTAGCGGACTCCCTCCAAGAGACCCAGTACTTC
TRBV28	14	TRBJ1-1	.	.	CASSLQGADTEAFF	TGTGCCAGCAGTTTACAGGGCGCTGACACTGAAGCTTTCTTT
TRBV30	13	TRBJ1-1	.	.	CAWSVRGNTEAFF	TGTGCCTGGAGTGTAAGGGGGAACACTGAAGCTTTCTTT
TRBV30	12	TRBJ1-2	TRBD1	once	CAWTRQGGGYTF	TGTGCCTGGACTAGACAGGGAGGCGGCTACACCTTC
TRBV6-5	14	TRBJ2-6	TRBD1	.	CASSGQVLANVLTF	TGTGCCAGCAGTGGACAGGTCTTGGCCAACGTCCTGACTTTC
TRBV6-6	14	TRBJ1-4	.	.	CASKSLRGNEKLFF	TGTGCCAGCAAATCGCTCAGGGGAAATGAAAAACTGTTTTTT
TRBV5-1	17	TRBJ2-7	.	.	CASSTHYIQGDTYEQYF	TGCGCCAGCAGCACCCATTACATTCAGGGCGACACCTACGAGCAGTACTTC
TRBV19	15	TRBJ2-5	TRBD2	.	CASNLAGSVLETQYF	TGTGCCAGTAATCTAGCGGGATCGGTTTTAGAGACCCAGTACTTC
TRBV30	13	TRBJ2-5	.	.	CAWNLGGEETQYF	TGTGCCTGGAATCTGGGTGGAGAAGAGACCCAGTACTTC
TRBV4-3	12	TRBJ2-2	.	.	CASSQVSGILFF	TGCGCCAGCAGCCAAGTCTCGGGGATACTGTTTTTT
TRBV9	13	TRBJ1-1	.	.	CASSVVQSTEAFF	TGTGCCAGCAGCGTGGTCCAGTCCACTGAAGCTTTCTTT
TRBV30	14	TRBJ2-7	.	few	CAWNRLQADYEQYF	TGTGCCTGGAACAGATTACAGGCCGACTACGAGCAGTACTTC
TRBV19	16	TRBJ1-2	.	.	CASSMDHGGLNYGYTF	TGTGCCAGTAGTATGGATCACGGGGGACTAAACTATGGCTACACCTTC
TRBV6-1	14	TRBJ2-5	.	.	CASRVGAAQETQYF	TGTGCCAGCAGAGTCGGGGCCGCGCAAGAGACCCAGTACTTC
TRBV30	14	TRBJ2-7	.	.	CAWSAGGAGYEQYF	TGTGCCTGGAGCGCAGGAGGGGCAGGTTACGAGCAGTACTTC
TRBV25-1	13	TRBJ2-5	.	.	CASRSGSRETQYF	TGTGCCAGCAGGTCGGGCAGTAGGGAGACCCAGTACTTC
TRBV2	15	TRBJ2-1	TRBD1	.	CASRYRGRTHNEQFF	TGTGCCAGCAGATACAGGGGGCGCACGCACAATGAGCAGTTCTTC
TRBV6-1	15	TRBJ2-3	TRBD2	.	CASSETSLSTDTQYF	TGTGCCAGCAGTGAGACTAGCCTTAGCACAGATACGCAGTATTTT
TRBV29-1	14	TRBJ2-1	.	once	CSVPPWGANNEQFF	TGCAGCGTTCCCCCCTGGGGGGCGAACAATGAGCAGTTCTTC
TRBV5-6	16	TRBJ2-7	TRBD1	.	CASTTLRWGQGGEQYF	TGTGCCAGCACCACTCTCAGGTGGGGACAGGGCGGCGAGCAGTACTTC
TRBV6-1	11	TRBJ1-2	.	.	CASGLFYGYTF	TGTGCCAGCGGACTTTTCTATGGCTACACCTTC
TRBV29-1	11	TRBJ2-7	.	.	CSVTISGEQYF	TGCAGCGTCACAATCTCCGGAGAGCAGTACTTC
TRBV7-2	14	TRBJ2-7	TRBD1	.	CASSLDRAGREQYF	TGTGCCAGCAGCTTGGACAGGGCAGGGAGAGAGCAGTACTTC
TRBV9	15	TRBJ2-7	.	.	CASSLGPRGTYEQYF	TGTGCCAGCAGCCTCGGGCCTCGAGGCACCTACGAGCAGTACTTC
TRBV30	13	TRBJ1-3	.	.	CAWSSSSGNTIYF	TGTGCCTGGAGTTCCAGCTCTGGAAACACCATATATTTT
TRBV30	15	TRBJ2-7	.	.	CAWSDKGVSSYEQYF	TGTGCCTGGAGTGACAAAGGAGTCTCGTCCTACGAGCAGTACTTC
TRBV30	14	TRBJ1-2	TRBD1	.	CAWSGNRGFGGYTF	TGTGCCTGGAGTGGAAACAGGGGCTTTGGTGGCTACACCTTC
TRBV7-7	12	TRBJ2-2	.	.	CAGSAHTGELFF	TGTGCCGGAAGCGCGCACACCGGGGAGCTGTTTTTT
TRBV5-1	14	TRBJ2-7	.	few	CASSLVTSQGEQYF	TGCGCCAGCAGCTTGGTCACCTCCCAAGGGGAGCAGTACTTC
TRBV30	16	TRBJ2-7	TRBD2	.	CAWSPGMREDRYEQYF	TGTGCCTGGAGTCCCGGCATGCGGGAGGACCGCTACGAGCAGTACTTC
TRBV2	13	TRBJ2-2	.	.	CASNGQNTGELFF	TGTGCCAGCAATGGACAAAACACCGGGGAGCTGTTTTTT
TRBV7-8	14	TRBJ2-7	.	.	CASSLNGGSYEQYF	TGTGCCAGCAGCCTTAACGGGGGATCCTACGAGCAGTACTTC
TRBV19	13	TRBJ2-7	.	.	CASSIGTGTEQYF	TGTGCCAGTAGTATAGGAACAGGGACCGAGCAGTACTTC
TRBV10-3	14	TRBJ1-4	.	.	CAISDPVGGQKLFF	TGTGCCATCAGTGACCCAGTCGGCGGTCAAAAACTGTTTTTT
TRBV29-1	14	TRBJ2-3	TRBD2	.	CSVEGTSGTDTQYF	TGCAGCGTTGAAGGGACTAGCGGAACAGATACGCAGTATTTT